A selection of T cell receptor beta chains follows, all from one sample in a study of T cells in Graves' hyperthyroidism and ophthalmopathy. MiXCR was run by TCRdb on the multiplex PCR reads, yielding one entry per CDR3 protein. Of approximately 520,000 distinct CDR3 sequences listed, approximately 25% were seen once; the top ten hold around 11%. The sequenced sample consisted of blood. These receptors were collected from a woman aged 30 to 39 with Graves' ophthalmopathy. Each CDR3 is given with its conserved first and last residue. The D gene is left open where the match is weak. Some rows have no size entry. The others give once, few or many, or a class for an expanded clone.

v_call	clone_size	j_call	d_call	cdr3_aa	cdr3_nt
TRBV5-1	many	TRBJ2-7	.	CASSYDHSGAYEQYF	TGCGCCAGCAGTTACGATCACAGCGGTGCCTACGAGCAGTACTTC
TRBV12-3/TRBV12-4	once	TRBJ2-5	TRBD2	CASSLARDYPQETQYF	TGTGCCAGCAGTTTAGCCCGGGACTATCCCCAAGAGACCCAGTACTTC
TRBV7-8	.	TRBJ2-4	TRBD2	CASSFSGRRIYLAKNIQYF	TGTGCCAGCAGCTTTAGCGGGAGGAGGATCTACCTAGCCAAAAACATTCAGTACTTC
TRBV18	few	TRBJ2-5	TRBD1	CASSDRGQETQYF	TGTGCCAGCTCCGACAGGGGACAAGAGACCCAGTACTTC
TRBV19	few	TRBJ1-1	TRBD1	CASRPDRGRGTEAFF	TGTGCCAGTAGGCCGGACAGGGGCAGGGGCACTGAAGCTTTCTTT
TRBV2	many	TRBJ2-7	.	CASKGTGAGDEQYF	TGTGCCAGCAAGGGTACGGGGGCGGGGGACGAGCAGTACTTC
TRBV20-1	many	TRBJ1-2	.	CSATAILNYGYTF	TGCAGTGCGACAGCCATTCTTAACTATGGCTACACCTTC
TRBV7-8	many	TRBJ1-5	TRBD1	CASSTTNTGGNWNQPQHF	TGTGCCAGCAGCACAACCAACACAGGGGGCAACTGGAATCAGCCCCAGCATTTT
TRBV28	many	TRBJ2-2	TRBD1	CASTTGDTGELFF	TGTGCCAGCACGACAGGGGACACCGGGGAGCTGTTTTTT
TRBV7-3	many	TRBJ1-1	.	CASSPFGRLLGADEAFF	TGTGCCAGCAGCCCCTTTGGGCGACTGTTAGGTGCGGACGAAGCTTTCTTT
TRBV9	many	TRBJ1-2	.	CASSLLEDYGYTF	TGTGCCAGCAGCTTATTAGAGGACTATGGCTACACCTTC
TRBV30	few	TRBJ1-1	.	CAWSRTVNTEAFF	TGTGCCTGGAGTCGGACTGTGAACACTGAAGCTTTCTTT
TRBV15	.	TRBJ2-2	TRBD1	CATSPQGARTGELFF	TGTGCCACCAGCCCACAGGGGGCGCGGACCGGGGAGCTGTTTTTT
TRBV20-1	many	TRBJ2-5	.	CSAQGSETQYF	TGCAGTGCTCAAGGTTCAGAGACCCAGTACTTC
TRBV20-1	.	TRBJ1-2	.	CSARAEGGYGYTF	TGCAGTGCCCGAGCTGAAGGCGGCTATGGCTACACCTTC
TRBV6-5	many	TRBJ1-1	.	CASSYRGGGMNTEAFF	TGTGCCAGCAGTTATAGGGGGGGAGGGATGAACACTGAAGCTTTCTTT
TRBV27	many	TRBJ2-7	.	CASKAWDTYEQYF	TGTGCCAGCAAAGCTTGGGATACCTACGAGCAGTACTTC
TRBV2	many	TRBJ1-2	TRBD1	CASSRQGSDGYTF	TGTGCCAGCAGTAGACAGGGATCGGATGGCTACACCTTC
TRBV6-1	many	TRBJ1-1	TRBD1	CASSPHTGGNTEAFF	TGTGCCAGCAGTCCGCATACAGGGGGCAACACTGAAGCTTTCTTT
TRBV11-1	many	TRBJ2-7	.	CASSLQLTLSSYEQYF	TGTGCCAGCAGCTTACAACTGACACTGAGTAGCTACGAGCAGTACTTC
TRBV29-1	many	TRBJ1-2	.	CSVDDNYGYTF	TGCAGCGTTGACGATAACTATGGCTACACCTTC
TRBV5-1	.	TRBJ1-1	.	CASSFNRQNTEAFF	TGCGCCAGCAGCTTTAACAGACAGAACACTGAAGCTTTCTTT
TRBV27	many	TRBJ1-2	.	CASKRLGYIDGYTF	TGTGCCAGCAAGAGATTGGGTTATATAGATGGCTACACCTTC
TRBV7-2	many	TRBJ2-5	.	CASSASPRPETQYF	TGTGCCAGCAGCGCCTCCCCGAGGCCCGAGACCCAGTACTTC
TRBV2	.	TRBJ2-5	.	CASSDSSRETQYF	TGTGCCAGCAGTGATTCTAGCCGTGAGACCCAGTACTTC
TRBV5-1	many	TRBJ2-7	.	CASSSGLGPYEQYF	TGCGCCAGCAGCTCGGGACTCGGCCCCTACGAGCAGTACTTC
TRBV12-3/TRBV12-4	many	TRBJ2-6	.	CASSLQGGADNVLTF	TGTGCCAGCAGTTTACAGGGGGGGGCTGACAACGTCCTGACTTTC
TRBV11-2	many	TRBJ2-7	.	CASSFRTLGEQYF	TGTGCCAGCAGCTTCCGGACTCTAGGCGAGCAGTACTTC
TRBV29-1	many	TRBJ1-2	.	CSLGSQDGYTF	TGCAGCTTGGGGTCACAGGATGGCTACACCTTC
TRBV24-1	many	TRBJ2-7	.	CATSDAGTSYEQYF	TGTGCCACCAGTGATGCCGGGACAAGCTACGAGCAGTACTTC
TRBV6-1	many	TRBJ2-7	.	CASSERRGVNEQYF	TGTGCCAGCAGTGAGAGACGTGGAGTTAACGAGCAGTACTTC
TRBV11-2	.	TRBJ1-2	.	CASSFPQAPNYGYTF	TGTGCCAGCAGCTTCCCCCAGGCACCTAACTATGGCTACACCTTC
TRBV3-1	many	TRBJ1-1	TRBD1	CASSTTGGRAEAFF	TGTGCCAGCAGCACAACAGGGGGGAGAGCTGAAGCTTTCTTT
TRBV5-1	many	TRBJ1-1	.	CASSLEVGTRTEAFF	TGCGCCAGCAGCTTGGAAGTCGGGACCAGAACTGAAGCTTTCTTT
TRBV20-1	many	TRBJ2-2	TRBD1	CSARDRAQHTGELFF	TGCAGTGCAAGGGACAGGGCTCAGCACACCGGGGAGCTGTTTTTT
TRBV2	many	TRBJ1-1	.	CASSVNSGNTEAFF	TGTGCCAGCAGTGTAAACAGCGGGAACACTGAAGCTTTCTTT
TRBV20-1	many	TRBJ2-5	.	CSATEDVGEGETQYF	TGCAGTGCTACAGAAGATGTTGGGGAAGGGGAGACCCAGTACTTC
TRBV6-1	few	TRBJ1-5	TRBD1	CASSVHDRENQPQHF	TGTGCCAGCAGCGTTCATGACAGGGAAAATCAGCCCCAGCATTTT
TRBV7-2	many	TRBJ2-5	TRBD1	CASSTRTGEETQYF	TGTGCCAGCAGCACCCGGACAGGGGAAGAGACCCAGTACTTC
TRBV6-2/TRBV6-3	many	TRBJ2-5	.	CASSSVTMGARETQYF	TGTGCCAGCAGTTCCGTTACGATGGGGGCGCGGGAGACCCAGTACTTC
TRBV30	.	TRBJ1-1	.	CAWSVTRTAGGTEAFF	TGTGCCTGGAGTGTTACTCGGACCGCCGGGGGGACTGAAGCTTTCTTT
TRBV6-2/TRBV6-3	.	TRBJ1-5	TRBD1	CASNLPILTGRNQPQHF	TGTGCCAGCAACTTACCAATATTGACAGGGAGAAATCAGCCCCAGCATTTT